These 18 T cell receptor beta chains were all obtained from the same sample, sequenced in a study of T cell changes during pregnancy in multiple sclerosis. Using immunoSEQ multiplex PCR, the repertoire was profiled, and TCRdb retains in-frame clones only, with some absent. Of 91,000 or so clones in the sample, 85% to 95% are singletons; the top ten hold more than 2%. The material sequenced was peripheral blood, taken after pregnancy. These receptors originate from a female donor with multiple sclerosis, enrolled in a pregnancy study.

The CDR3 coding sequence is TGTGCCAGCAGTTTGGGGAGAAGCTCCTACGAGCAGTACTTC. It specifies CASSLGRSSYEQYF. The chain couples TRBV7-2 to TRBJ2-7, with D maybe TRBD2 (5 bases). The V gene's germline CDR1 is SGHTA and CDR2 FQGNSA. Trimming removed 6 bases from V and 0 bases from J, with 12 bases in between. This CDR3 spans 14 amino acids.

The V call is TRBV10-2, the J call TRBJ2-3, with 7 bases lining up with TRBD2. CDR1 and CDR2 from the germline V gene are WSHSY and SAAADI. This CDR3 has 14 amino acids. Trimming took 3 bases from V and 4 from J; bases not matched to a gene: 4. In DNA, the CDR3 is TGCGCCAGCAGTGAAAGCGGGAAGGCAGATACGCAGTATTTT. Protein: CASSESGKADTQYF.

This chain joins TRBV6-5 and TRBJ1-1; 7 bases line up with TRBD1. The CDR3 runs 14 residues. The J segment lost 5 bases and the V segment lost 5 bases, leaving 8 bases of the junction unmatched. Germline V gene data show CDR1 as MNHEY and CDR2 as SVGAGI. The CDR3 nucleotides read TGTGCCAGCAGTGGAAGGGGGCGGGAAACTGAAGCTTTCTTT. Residues: CASSGRGRETEAFF.

The chain recombines TRBV5-1 with TRBJ2-2, with 8 nucleotides matching TRBD1. This CDR3 is 15 amino acids long. The germline gives CDR1 SGHRS, CDR2 YFSETQ. V lost 5 bases and J lost 5; bases outside the gene matches: 8. The CDR3 loop reads CASRSGQVTTGELFF. The CDR3 DNA reads as TGCGCCAGCAGATCGGGACAGGTAACGACCGGGGAGCTGTTTTTT.

The chain joins TRBV30 to TRBJ2-7, with D perhaps matching TRBD2 (6 bases). Trimming took off 0 bases at V and 2 bases at J, with 17 bases between the two ends. This CDR3 comprises 16 residues. Germline V gene lookup returns CDR1 GTSNPN and CDR2 SVGIG (reference sequence). The CDR3 DNA sequence: TGTGCCTGGAGTGTATTAAAGGGACTGAGAGCCTACGAGCAGTACTTC. Translated: CAWSVLKGLRAYEQYF.

This sequence joins TRBV19 and TRBJ1-6; perhaps TRBD1 as D (6 bases). V lost 5 bases to trimming and J lost 0 bases, with 14 bases between them. Looked up from germline, CDR1 is LNHDA and CDR2 is SQIVND (reference sequence). The CDR3 runs to 17 residues. The CDR3 DNA reads as TGTGCCAGTAGTCCCTCAACAGGGAGCTCCTATAATTCACCCCTCCACTTT. Its translation is CASSPSTGSSYNSPLHF.

This clone was seen a single time. The chain combines TRBV19 with TRBJ1-5, with D tentatively TRBD1 (6 bases). The CDR3 spans 15 residues. Trimming shortened V by 7 bases and J by 4 bases, and 17 bases separated the two germline ends. Germline values: CDR1 LNHDA, CDR2 SQIVND (reference sequence). CDR3 amino acids: CASTLATGGNQPQHF. The CDR3, as DNA: TGTGCCAGTACCCTCGCGACAGGCGGTAATCAGCCCCAGCATTTT.

This clone is a singleton in its sample. The rearrangement uses TRBV18 and TRBJ1-2; D is perhaps TRBD1 (6 bases). Trimming took 4 bases from V and 1 from J, leaving 10 bases between them. CDR1 is KGHSH, CDR2 LQKENI, per germline. The CDR3 has 14 residues. DNA for the CDR3: TGTGCCAGCTCACGGGACACTTATAACTATGGCTACACCTTC. This encodes CASSRDTYNYGYTF.

The chain recombines TRBV6-5 with TRBJ2-5; D uncertain. Trimming removed 2 bases from V and 5 bases from J, with 15 bases in between. CDR3 length: 15 residues. Germline assignment: CDR1 MNHEY and CDR2 SVGAGI. CDR3 amino acids: CASSYSFLMMETQYF. The CDR3 nucleotides are TGTGCCAGCAGTTACAGCTTCTTGATGATGGAGACCCAGTACTTC.

The rearrangement uses TRBV18 and TRBJ1-1, with D uncertain. Germline values: CDR1 KGHSH, CDR2 LQKENI. The germline V and J ends were trimmed by 5 bases and 3 bases, with 13 bases remaining between them. The CDR3 loop spans 14 amino acids. CDR3 nucleotides: TGTGCCAGCTCAATGGGAAGGGAGTACACTGAAGCTTTCTTT. Translation gives CASSMGREYTEAFF.

V usage is TRBV6-6 and J usage is TRBJ2-5; a weak D match, TRBD2 (7 bases). V was pared by 6 bases and J by 6 bases, with 23 bases between. CDR1 is MNHNY, CDR2 SVGAGI, per germline (reference sequence). The CDR3 loop spans 16 amino acids. The chain's CDR3 is CASSVETGGRRKTQYF. The CDR3 nucleotides are TGTGCCAGCAGCGTGGAAACCGGGGGGCGAAGGAAGACCCAGTACTTC.

The genes are TRBV6-5 and TRBJ2-1, with a tentative D call TRBD2 (6 bases). CDR1 MNHEY and CDR2 SVGAGI come from the germline V gene. The V gene lost 2 bases and the J gene lost 10 bases, with 21 bases spanning the gap. CDR3 size: 16 residues. CDR3 region: CASSYPSGTAKEEQFF. In DNA, the CDR3 is TGTGCCAGCAGTTACCCCTCCGGGACTGCCAAAGAGGAGCAGTTCTTC.

This chain uses TRBV10-3 with TRBJ1-3; TRBD1 matches at 7 bases. The V and J ends lost 5 bases and 6 bases, in that order; junction bases with no gene match: 7. The CDR3 is made up of 14 amino acids. CDR1 and CDR2 (germline): ENHRY, SYGVKD. The CDR3 reads CAISRQGVENTIYF. CDR3 DNA: TGTGCCATCAGTAGACAGGGAGTAGAAAACACCATATATTTT.

This clone came up once. This chain links TRBV7-9 with TRBJ2-1, with 11 bases identical to TRBD2. The CDR3 has 15 residues. The germline V gene encodes CDR1 SEHNR and CDR2 FQNEAQ (reference sequence). V was clipped by 5 bases and J by 3 bases; unmatched bases: 3. The CDR3 sequence: CASSPGLAVYNEQFF. The CDR3, as DNA: TGTGCCAGCAGCCCGGGACTAGCGGTCTACAATGAGCAGTTCTTC.

The rearrangement links TRBV5-1 to TRBJ2-5, with 11 bases aligning to TRBD2. Germline V lookup: CDR1 SGHRS, CDR2 YFSETQ. Losses at the gene ends were 4 bases for V and 0 bases for J; bases not matched to a gene: 8. The CDR3 is 17 amino acids. CDR3 in amino acids: CASSRGTSGLYQETQYF. DNA for the CDR3: TGCGCCAGCAGCCGGGGGACTAGCGGATTGTACCAAGAGACCCAGTACTTC.

The rearrangement joins TRBV28 to TRBJ2-3, with TRBD1 matching over 8 bases. In germline, CDR1 is MDHEN, CDR2 SYDVKM. CDR3 size: 13 residues. After removal of 8 bases from V and 5 bases from J, the junction contained 6 bases not matched to a gene. In DNA form, the CDR3 reads TGTGCCAGCGCCACGGACAGGGAAGATACGCAGTATTTT. Residues: CASATDREDTQYF. Full variable domain (outside the CDR3, taken from reference TRBV28 and TRBJ2-3): DVKVTQSSRYLVKRTGEKVFLECVQDMDHENMFWYRQDPGLGLRLIYFSYDVKMKEKGDIPEGYSVSREKKERFSLILESASTNQTSMYLCASATDREDTQYFGPGTRLTVL.

The chain is built from TRBV14 and TRBJ2-1; 7 nucleotides align to TRBD2. The CDR3 runs 14 residues. V gave up 6 bases and J gave up 7 bases; unmatched junction bases: 9. Germline lookup yields CDR1 SGHDN and CDR2 FVKESK. The CDR3 loop reads CASRPGHSGNEQFF. CDR3 bases: TGTGCCAGCAGACCAGGACATAGCGGGAATGAGCAGTTCTTC.

This clone was seen only once. The chain combines TRBV5-1 with TRBJ2-1; TRBD1 might be the D (6 bases). This CDR3 is built from 15 residues. Looked up from germline, CDR1 is SGHRS and CDR2 is YFSETQ. With 2 bases removed from V and 2 bases from J, the gap between germline ends came to 11 bases. The CDR3 sequence is CASSFTGSAYNEQFF. CDR3 in DNA: TGCGCCAGCAGCTTTACAGGGTCTGCCTACAATGAGCAGTTCTTC.